The T cell receptor beta chain described here comes from a study of spatial heterogeneity in lung cancer. Study information: Combinations of a unique TCR and a UMI were tallied in raw reads, and on average each appeared more than ten times.

This clonotype was detected ten times or more. The antigen remains undetermined. The time point: sample taken at primary tumor resection. Whole RNA from tumor, nontumor lung or frozen PBMC was sequenced unsorted. The donors were 70 or so patients with non-small cell lung cancer that was early-stage and untreated. General observations from the study: At resection, ubiquitous expanded tumor TCRs appeared in blood more than at follow-up.

Every TCR cDNA molecule carried a tag that served as a unique molecular identifier. TCRdb reprocessed the 5' RACE reads with MiXCR, giving one entry per CDR3 protein. The data hold some 100,000 distinct CDR3 sequences, with 7.5% to 10% observed a single time. Material: PBMCs, obtained at surgery. The origin of this receptor is a male donor with early-stage non-small cell lung cancer.

The CDR3 loop reads CASGSGGSYNEQFF. CDR3 coding DNA: TGTGCCAGCGGTAGCGGGGGCTCCTACAATGAGCAGTTCTTC. The chain uses TRBV28 and TRBJ2-1; TRBD2 matches at 9 bases. This CDR3 spans 14 amino acids. The V gene's germline CDR1 is MDHEN and CDR2 SYDVKM. V lost 8 bases, J lost 0 bases, and 2 bases stayed unmatched.